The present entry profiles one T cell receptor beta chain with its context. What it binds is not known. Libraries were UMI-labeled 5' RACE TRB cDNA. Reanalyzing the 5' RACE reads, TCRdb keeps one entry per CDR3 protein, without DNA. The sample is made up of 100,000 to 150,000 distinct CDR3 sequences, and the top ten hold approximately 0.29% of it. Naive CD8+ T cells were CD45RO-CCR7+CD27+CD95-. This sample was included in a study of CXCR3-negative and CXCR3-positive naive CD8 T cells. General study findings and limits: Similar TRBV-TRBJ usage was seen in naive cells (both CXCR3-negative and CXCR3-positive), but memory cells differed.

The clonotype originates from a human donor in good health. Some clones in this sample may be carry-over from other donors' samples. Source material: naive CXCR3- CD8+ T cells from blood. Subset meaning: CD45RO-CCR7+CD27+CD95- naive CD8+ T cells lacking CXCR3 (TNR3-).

The CDR3 loop is CASSWPGASGALSSYNEQFF. The chain employs TRBV5-1 and TRBJ2-1; with no DNA, the TCRdb D assignment of TRBD2 cannot be verified. The CDR3 runs to 20 residues. Germline-derived CDR1 and CDR2 are SGHRS and YFSETQ.